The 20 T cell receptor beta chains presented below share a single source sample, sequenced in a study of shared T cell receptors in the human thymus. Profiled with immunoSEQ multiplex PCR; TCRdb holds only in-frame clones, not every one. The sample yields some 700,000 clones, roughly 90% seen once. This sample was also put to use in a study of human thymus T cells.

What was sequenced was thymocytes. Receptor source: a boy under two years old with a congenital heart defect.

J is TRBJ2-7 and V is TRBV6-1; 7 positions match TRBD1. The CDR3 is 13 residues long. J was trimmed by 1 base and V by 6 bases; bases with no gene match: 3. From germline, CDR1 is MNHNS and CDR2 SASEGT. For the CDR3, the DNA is TGTGCCAGCAGATCGGACAGGTCCTACGAGCAGTACTTC. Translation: CASRSDRSYEQYF.

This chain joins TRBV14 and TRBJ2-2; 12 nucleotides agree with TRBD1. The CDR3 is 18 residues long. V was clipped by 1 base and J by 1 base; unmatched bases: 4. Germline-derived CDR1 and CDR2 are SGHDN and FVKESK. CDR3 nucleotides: TGTGCCAGCAGCCAAGCGGGACAGGGGGCGATGAACACCGGGGAGCTGTTTTTT. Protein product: CASSQAGQGAMNTGELFF.

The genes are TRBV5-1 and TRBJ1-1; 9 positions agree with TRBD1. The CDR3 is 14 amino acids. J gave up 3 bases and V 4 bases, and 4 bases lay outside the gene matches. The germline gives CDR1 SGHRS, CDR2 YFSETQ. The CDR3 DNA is TGCGCCAGCAGCGTTGACAGGGGGTACACTGAAGCTTTCTTT. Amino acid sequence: CASSVDRGYTEAFF.

The CDR3 loop reads CASSLAFDRVDTGELFF. The CDR3 DNA is TGCGCCAGCAGCTTGGCTTTTGACAGGGTAGACACCGGGGAGCTGTTTTTT. The chain recombines TRBV5-1 with TRBJ2-2; 7 nucleotides align to TRBD1. This CDR3 region has 17 residues. CDR1 is SGHRS, CDR2 YFSETQ, per germline. V lost 0 bases, J lost 3 bases, and 8 bases stayed unmatched.

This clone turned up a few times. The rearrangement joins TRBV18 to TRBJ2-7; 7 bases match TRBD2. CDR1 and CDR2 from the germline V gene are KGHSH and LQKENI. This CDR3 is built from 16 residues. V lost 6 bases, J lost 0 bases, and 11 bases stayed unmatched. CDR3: CASSPITSAHSYEQYF. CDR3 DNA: TGTGCCAGCTCGCCGATTACTAGCGCCCACTCCTACGAGCAGTACTTC.

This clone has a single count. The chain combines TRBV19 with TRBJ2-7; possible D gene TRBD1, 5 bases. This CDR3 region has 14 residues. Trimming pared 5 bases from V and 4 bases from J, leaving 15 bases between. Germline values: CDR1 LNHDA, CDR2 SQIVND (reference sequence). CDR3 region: CASSPVPGWYEQYF. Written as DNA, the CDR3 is TGTGCCAGTAGTCCCGTACCAGGGTGGTACGAGCAGTACTTC.

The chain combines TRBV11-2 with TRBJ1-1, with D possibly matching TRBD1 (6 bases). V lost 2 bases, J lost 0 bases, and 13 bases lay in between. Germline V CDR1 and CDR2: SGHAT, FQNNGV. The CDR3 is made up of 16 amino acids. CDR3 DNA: TGTGCCAGCAGCTTACCCTGGACAGAGATGAACACTGAAGCTTTCTTT. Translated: CASSLPWTEMNTEAFF.

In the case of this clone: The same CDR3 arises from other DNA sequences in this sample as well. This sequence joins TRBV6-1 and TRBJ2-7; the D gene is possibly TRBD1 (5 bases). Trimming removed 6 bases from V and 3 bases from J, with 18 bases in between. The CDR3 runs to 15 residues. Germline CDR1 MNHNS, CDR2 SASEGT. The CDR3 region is CASRDKDRRFYEQYF. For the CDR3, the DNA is TGTGCCAGCAGGGACAAGGATAGACGCTTCTACGAGCAGTACTTC.

Here the CDR3 DNA reads TGTGCCAGCAGTTCCACGGGCCCACGCAGGGGCGTAGATACGCAGTATTTT. Its translation is CASSSTGPRRGVDTQYF. V gene TRBV27 combines with J gene TRBJ2-3; TRBD1 might be the D (6 bases). In germline, CDR1 is MNHEY, CDR2 SMNVEV (reference sequence). The CDR3 length is 17 residues. V was cut by 4 bases and J by 5 bases, with 22 bases left in between.

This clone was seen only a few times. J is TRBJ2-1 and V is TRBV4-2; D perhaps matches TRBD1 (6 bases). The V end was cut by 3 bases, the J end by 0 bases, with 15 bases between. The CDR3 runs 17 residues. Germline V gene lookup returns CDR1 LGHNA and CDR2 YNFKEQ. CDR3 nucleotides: TGTGCCAGCAGCCACCACCGGGCGGACAGCTCCTACAATGAGCAGTTCTTC. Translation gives CASSHHRADSSYNEQFF.

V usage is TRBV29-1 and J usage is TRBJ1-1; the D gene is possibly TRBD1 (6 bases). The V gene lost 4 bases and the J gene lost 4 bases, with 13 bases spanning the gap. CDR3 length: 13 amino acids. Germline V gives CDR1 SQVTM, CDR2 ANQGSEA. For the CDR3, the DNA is TGCAGCGTTGTTTTCGCACAGGGCACTGAAGCTTTCTTT. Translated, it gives CSVVFAQGTEAFF.

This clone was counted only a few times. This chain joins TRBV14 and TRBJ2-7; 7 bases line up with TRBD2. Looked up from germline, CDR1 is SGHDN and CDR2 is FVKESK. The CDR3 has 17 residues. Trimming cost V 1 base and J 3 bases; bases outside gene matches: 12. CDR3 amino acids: CASSQVRDIGGDYEQYF. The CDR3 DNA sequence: TGTGCCAGCAGCCAAGTAAGAGACATTGGGGGGGACTACGAGCAGTACTTC.

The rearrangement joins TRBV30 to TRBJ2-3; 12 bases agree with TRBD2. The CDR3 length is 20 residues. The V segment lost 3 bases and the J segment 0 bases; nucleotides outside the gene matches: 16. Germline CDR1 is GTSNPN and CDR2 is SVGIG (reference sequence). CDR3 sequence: CAWRSRPSGRARFSTDTQYF. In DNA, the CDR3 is TGTGCCTGGAGATCGCGGCCTAGCGGGAGGGCGAGGTTCAGCACAGATACGCAGTATTTT.

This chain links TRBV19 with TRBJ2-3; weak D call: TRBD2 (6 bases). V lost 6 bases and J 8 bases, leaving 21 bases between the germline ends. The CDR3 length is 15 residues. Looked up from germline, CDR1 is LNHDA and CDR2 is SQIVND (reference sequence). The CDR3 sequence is CASRSRESRRATQYF. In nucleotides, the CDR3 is TGTGCCAGTAGGAGTCGGGAGAGCCGGCGTGCTACGCAGTATTTT.

The CDR3 here is CASSLAQGATNEKLFF. CDR3 nucleotide sequence: TGCGCCAGCAGCTTAGCACAGGGGGCAACTAATGAAAAACTGTTTTTT. This sequence joins TRBV5-1 and TRBJ1-4, with 8 bases identical to TRBD1. The CDR3 loop spans 16 amino acids. The germline V gene has CDR1 SGHRS and CDR2 YFSETQ. Trimming cost V 2 bases and J 0 bases; bases outside gene matches: 3.

The CDR3 loop is CASSSIGDSHNQPQHF. The CDR3 DNA is TGTGCCAGCAGCTCGATTGGGGACAGCCATAATCAGCCCCAGCATTTT. The chain is built from TRBV7-2 and TRBJ1-5; 7 bases fit TRBD1. Losses at the gene ends were 4 bases for V and 4 bases for J; bases not matched to a gene: 10. The CDR3 has 16 amino acids. CDR1 is SGHTA, CDR2 FQGNSA, per germline.

In nucleotides, the CDR3 is TGTGCCAGCAGTTTAAAGGGGGAAAGCGGGGAGCTGTTTTTT. Translating it yields CASSLKGESGELFF. This rearrangement joins TRBV27 to TRBJ2-2; a weak D match, TRBD1 (6 bases). Germline CDR1 reads MNHEY; CDR2 reads SMNVEV (reference sequence). CDR3 size: 14 residues. V dropped 2 bases and J dropped 7 bases, with 11 bases sitting between them.

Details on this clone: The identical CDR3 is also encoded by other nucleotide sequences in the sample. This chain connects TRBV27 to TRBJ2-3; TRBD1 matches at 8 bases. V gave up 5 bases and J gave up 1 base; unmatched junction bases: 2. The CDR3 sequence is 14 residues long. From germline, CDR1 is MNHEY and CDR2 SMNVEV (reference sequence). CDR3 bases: TGTGCCAGCAGTCCGGGACAGGGCACAGATACGCAGTATTTT. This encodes CASSPGQGTDTQYF.

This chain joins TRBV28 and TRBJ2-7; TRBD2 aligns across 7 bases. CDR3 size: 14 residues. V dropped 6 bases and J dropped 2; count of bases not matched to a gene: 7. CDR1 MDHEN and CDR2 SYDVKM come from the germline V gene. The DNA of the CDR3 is TGTGCCAGCAGCCCTGTTCGGGAGGCCTACGAGCAGTACTTC. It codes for CASSPVREAYEQYF. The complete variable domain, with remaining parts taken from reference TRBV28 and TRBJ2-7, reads DVKVTQSSRYLVKRTGEKVFLECVQDMDHENMFWYRQDPGLGLRLIYFSYDVKMKEKGDIPEGYSVSREKKERFSLILESASTNQTSMYLCASSPVREAYEQYFGPGTRLTVT.

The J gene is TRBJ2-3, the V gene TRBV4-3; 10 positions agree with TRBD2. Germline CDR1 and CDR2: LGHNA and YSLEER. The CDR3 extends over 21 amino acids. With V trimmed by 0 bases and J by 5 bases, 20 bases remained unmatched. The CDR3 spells CASSQESLGTSGIPGRDTQYF. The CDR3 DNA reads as TGCGCCAGCAGCCAAGAAAGTTTGGGCACTAGCGGGATTCCCGGGCGAGATACGCAGTATTTT.